This T cell receptor (beta chain) appears in the sequencing data of a study of response to subunit inactivated influenza vaccine. General observations from the study: Authors suggested seasonal influenza vaccinations each recruit few new T cells.

In regard to this clonotype: Its antigen remains unknown.

TCRdb passed the RT-PCR reads through MiXCR, listing each CDR3 protein once. The profile shows hundreds of thousands of distinct CDR3 sequences, around 14% of them singletons. This sequence originates from a man between 45 and 60 years old who received an inactivated influenza vaccine. Sequenced here: PBMCs from blood, sampled less than 15 days before vaccination.

The DNA for the CDR3 is TGTGCCAGCAGCTTAGCGCGGGGGACGGCGTACGAGCAGTACTTC. Protein product: CASSLARGTAYEQYF. The chain is built from TRBV7-9 and TRBJ2-7; 7 positions agree with TRBD2. Germline CDR1 is SEHNR and CDR2 is FQNEAQ (reference sequence). The CDR3 sequence is 15 residues long. V lost 0 bases and J lost 4; bases outside the gene matches: 6. The full variable domain, its missing parts supplied by reference TRBV7-9 and TRBJ2-7, is DTGVSQNPRHKITKRGQNVTFRCDPISEHNRLYWYRQTLGQGPEFLTYFQNEAQLEKSRLLSDRFSAERPKGSFSTLEIQRTEQGDSAMYLCASSLARGTAYEQYFGPGTRLTVT.